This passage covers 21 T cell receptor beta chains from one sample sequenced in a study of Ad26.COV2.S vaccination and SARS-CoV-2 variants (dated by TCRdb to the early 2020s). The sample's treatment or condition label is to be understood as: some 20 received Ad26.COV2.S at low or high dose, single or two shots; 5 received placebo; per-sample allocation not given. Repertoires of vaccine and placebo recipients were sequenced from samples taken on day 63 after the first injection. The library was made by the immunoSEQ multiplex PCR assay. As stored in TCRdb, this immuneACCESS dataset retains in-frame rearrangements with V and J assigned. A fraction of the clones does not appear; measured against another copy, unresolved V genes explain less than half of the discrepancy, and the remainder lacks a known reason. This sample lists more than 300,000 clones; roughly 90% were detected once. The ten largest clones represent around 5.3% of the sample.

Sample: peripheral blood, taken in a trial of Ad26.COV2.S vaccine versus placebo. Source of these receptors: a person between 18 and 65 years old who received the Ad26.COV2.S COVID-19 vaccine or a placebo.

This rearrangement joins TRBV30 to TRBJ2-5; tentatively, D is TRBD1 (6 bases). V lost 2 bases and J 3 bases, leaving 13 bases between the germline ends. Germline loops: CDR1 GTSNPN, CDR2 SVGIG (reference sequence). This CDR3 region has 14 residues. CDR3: CAWSPLNREETQYF. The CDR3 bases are TGTGCCTGGAGTCCTTTAAACAGGGAAGAGACCCAGTACTTC. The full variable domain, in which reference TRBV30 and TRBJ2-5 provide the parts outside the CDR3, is SQTIHQWPATLVQPVGSPLSLECTVEGTSNPNLYWYRQAAGRGLQLLFYSVGIGQISSEVPQNLSASRPQDRQFILSSKKLLLSDSGFYLCAWSPLNREETQYFGPGTRLLVL.

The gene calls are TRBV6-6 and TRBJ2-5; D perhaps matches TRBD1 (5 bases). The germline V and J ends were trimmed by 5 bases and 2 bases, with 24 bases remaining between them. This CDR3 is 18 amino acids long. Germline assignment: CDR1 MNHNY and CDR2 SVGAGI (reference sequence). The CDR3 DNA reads TGTGCCAGCAGTCCACGAGCTATACTGCAGGGTCGACAAGAGACCCAGTACTTC. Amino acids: CASSPRAILQGRQETQYF.

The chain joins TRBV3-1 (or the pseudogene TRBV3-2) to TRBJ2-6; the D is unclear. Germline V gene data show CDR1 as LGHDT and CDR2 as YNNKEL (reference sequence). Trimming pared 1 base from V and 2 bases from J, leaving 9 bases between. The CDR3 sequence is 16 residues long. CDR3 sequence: CASSQVSRPGANVLTF. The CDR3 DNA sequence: TGTGCCAGCAGCCAAGTTTCTAGGCCTGGGGCCAACGTCCTGACTTTC.

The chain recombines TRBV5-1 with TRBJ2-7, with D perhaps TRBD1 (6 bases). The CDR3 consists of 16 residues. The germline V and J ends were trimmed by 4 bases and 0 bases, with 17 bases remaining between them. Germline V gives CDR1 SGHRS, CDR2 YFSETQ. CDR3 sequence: CASSPDPNRASYEQYF. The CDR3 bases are TGCGCCAGCAGCCCCGATCCTAACAGGGCCTCCTACGAGCAGTACTTC.

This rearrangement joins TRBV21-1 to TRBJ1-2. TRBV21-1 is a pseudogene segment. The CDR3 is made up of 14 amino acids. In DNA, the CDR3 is TGTGCCAGCAGCAAGGGGACCGAGGATGGTGGCTACACCTTC. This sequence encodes CASSKGTEDGGYTF.

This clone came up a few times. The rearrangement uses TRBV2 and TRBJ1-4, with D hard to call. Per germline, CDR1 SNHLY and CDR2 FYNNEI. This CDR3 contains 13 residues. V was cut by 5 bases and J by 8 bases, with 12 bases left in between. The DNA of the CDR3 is TGTGCCAGCAGTTTCTTAAGGGTGGAAAAACTGTTTTTT. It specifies CASSFLRVEKLFF.

CDR3 nucleotides: TGTGCCAGCTCACCAAATAGGGAAGACATTCAGTACTTC. Its protein is CASSPNREDIQYF. The gene calls are TRBV18 and TRBJ2-4; the D is unclear. V was pared by 2 bases and J by 8 bases, with 10 bases between. The CDR3 consists of 13 residues. Germline-derived CDR1 and CDR2 are KGHSH and LQKENI.

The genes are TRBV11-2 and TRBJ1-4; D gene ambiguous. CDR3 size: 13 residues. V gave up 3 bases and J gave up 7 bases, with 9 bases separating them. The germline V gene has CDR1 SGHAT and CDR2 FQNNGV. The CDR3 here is CASSFVRREKLFF. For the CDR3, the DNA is TGTGCCAGCAGCTTTGTGCGGCGTGAAAAACTGTTTTTT.

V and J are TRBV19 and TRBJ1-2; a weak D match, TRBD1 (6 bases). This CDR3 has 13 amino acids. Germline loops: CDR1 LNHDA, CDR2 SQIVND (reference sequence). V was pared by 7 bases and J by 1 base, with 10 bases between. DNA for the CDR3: TGTGCCAGTACCTCAGGGGTTAACTATGGCTACACCTTC. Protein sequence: CASTSGVNYGYTF.

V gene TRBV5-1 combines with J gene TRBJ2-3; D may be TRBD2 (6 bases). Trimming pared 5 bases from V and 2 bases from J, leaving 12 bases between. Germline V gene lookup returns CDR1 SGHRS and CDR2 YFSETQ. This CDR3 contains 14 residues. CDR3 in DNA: TGCGCCAGCAGAACCGGGACTTCCACAGATACGCAGTATTTT. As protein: CASRTGTSTDTQYF. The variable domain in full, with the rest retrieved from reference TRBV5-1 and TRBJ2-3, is KAGVTQTPRYLIKTRGQQVTLSCSPISGHRSVSWYQQTPGQGLQFLFEYFSETQRNKGNFPGRFSGRQFSNSRSEMNVSTLELGDSALYLCASRTGTSTDTQYFGPGTRLTVL.

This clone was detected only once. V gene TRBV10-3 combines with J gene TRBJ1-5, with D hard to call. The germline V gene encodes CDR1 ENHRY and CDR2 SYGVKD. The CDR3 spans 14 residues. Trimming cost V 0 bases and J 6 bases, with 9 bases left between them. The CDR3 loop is CAISESIGSQPQHF. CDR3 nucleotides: TGTGCCATCAGTGAGTCTATTGGGAGTCAGCCCCAGCATTTT.

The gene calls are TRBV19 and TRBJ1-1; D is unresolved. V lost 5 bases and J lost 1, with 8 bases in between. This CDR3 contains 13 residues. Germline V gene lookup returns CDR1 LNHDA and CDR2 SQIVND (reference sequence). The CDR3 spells CASSSLGNTEAFF. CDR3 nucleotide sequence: TGTGCCAGTAGTTCCCTTGGGAACACTGAAGCTTTCTTT.

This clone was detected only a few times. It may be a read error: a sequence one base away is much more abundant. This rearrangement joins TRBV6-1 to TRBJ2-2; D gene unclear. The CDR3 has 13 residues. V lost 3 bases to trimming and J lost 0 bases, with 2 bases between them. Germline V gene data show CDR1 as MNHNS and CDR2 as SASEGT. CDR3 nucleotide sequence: TGTGCCAGCAGTGACACGAACACCGGGGAGCTGTTTTTT. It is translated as CASSDTNTGELFF.

The CDR3 DNA follows: TGTGCCAGCAGCCGGAGAGGCCTTTTAGGGGCGATATACAATGAGCAGTTCTTC. The encoded protein is CASSRRGLLGAIYNEQFF. J is TRBJ2-1 and V is TRBV27, with D possibly being TRBD1 (5 bases). V lost 6 bases and J 4 bases, leaving 25 bases between the germline ends. This CDR3 has 18 residues. Germline V gives CDR1 MNHEY, CDR2 SMNVEV (reference sequence).

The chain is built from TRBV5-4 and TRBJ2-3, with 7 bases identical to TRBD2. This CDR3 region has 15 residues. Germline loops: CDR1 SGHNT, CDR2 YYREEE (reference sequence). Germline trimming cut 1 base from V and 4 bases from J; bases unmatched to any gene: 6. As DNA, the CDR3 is TGTGCCAGCAGCTTGAGGCGGGAGTCAGCAGATACGCAGTATTTT. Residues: CASSLRRESADTQYF.

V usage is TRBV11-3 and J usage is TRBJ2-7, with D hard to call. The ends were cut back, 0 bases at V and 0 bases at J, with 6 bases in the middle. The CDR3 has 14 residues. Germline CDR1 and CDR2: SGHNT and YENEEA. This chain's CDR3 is CASSLDGDSYEQYF. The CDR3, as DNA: TGTGCCAGCAGCTTAGATGGGGACTCCTACGAGCAGTACTTC.

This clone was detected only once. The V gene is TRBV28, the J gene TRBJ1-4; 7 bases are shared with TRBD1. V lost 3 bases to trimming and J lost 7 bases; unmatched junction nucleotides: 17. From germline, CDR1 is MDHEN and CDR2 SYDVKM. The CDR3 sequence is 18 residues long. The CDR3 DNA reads TGTGCCAGCAGTTTCCTCATTCGAGCCGGGACAGACGGTGAAAAACTGTTTTTT. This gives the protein CASSFLIRAGTDGEKLFF.

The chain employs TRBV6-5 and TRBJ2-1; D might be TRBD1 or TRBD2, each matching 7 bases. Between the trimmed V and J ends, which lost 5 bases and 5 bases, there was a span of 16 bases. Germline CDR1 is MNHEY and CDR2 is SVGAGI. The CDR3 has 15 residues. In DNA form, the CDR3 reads TGTGCCAGCAGTCAGGGGGGGGCAGGTGACAATGAGCAGTTCTTC. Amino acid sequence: CASSQGGAGDNEQFF.

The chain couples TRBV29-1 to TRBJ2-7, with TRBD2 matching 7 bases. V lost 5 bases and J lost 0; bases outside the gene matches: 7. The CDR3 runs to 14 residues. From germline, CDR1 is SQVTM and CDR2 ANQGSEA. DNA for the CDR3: TGCAGCGTTCGGTTGCGGGGGAGCTCCTACGAGCAGTACTTC. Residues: CSVRLRGSSYEQYF.

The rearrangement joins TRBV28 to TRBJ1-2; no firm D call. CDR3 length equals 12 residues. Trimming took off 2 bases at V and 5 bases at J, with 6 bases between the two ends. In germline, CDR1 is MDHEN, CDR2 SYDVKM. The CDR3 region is CASSLVDYGYTF. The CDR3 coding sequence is TGTGCCAGCAGTTTAGTGGATTATGGCTACACCTTC.

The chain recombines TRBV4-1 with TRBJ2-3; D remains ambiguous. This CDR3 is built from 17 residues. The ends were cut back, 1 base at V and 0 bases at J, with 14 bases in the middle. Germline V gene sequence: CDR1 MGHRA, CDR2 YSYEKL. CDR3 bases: TGCGCCAGCAGCCAAGCGACTTTGCGGTCAAGCACAGATACGCAGTATTTT. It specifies CASSQATLRSSTDTQYF.